One and the same sample provided the 16 T cell receptor beta chains below, sequenced in a study of PD-1 blockade in classical Hodgkin lymphoma. The assay was immunoSEQ multiplex PCR, and TCRdb's table has in-frame clones only and misses some. The profile shows around 8,600 clones, 65% to 85% of them singletons. With no exception, relapse followed autologous stem cell transplantation in all patients, and brentuximab vedotin exposure varied. By magnetic negative selection, CD4+ T cells were purified from thawed PBMCs. Source: CD4+ T cells from blood, taken at baseline. The source is a human donor with classical Hodgkin lymphoma.

The DNA for the CDR3 is TGTGCCAGCAGTTCCCCTGCGACAGGGGGATCCTACGAGCAGTACTTC. Protein product: CASSSPATGGSYEQYF. This chain connects TRBV28 to TRBJ2-7; 9 bases align to TRBD1. V shed 4 bases and J 1 base; nucleotides not matched to a gene: 8. Germline CDR1 and CDR2: MDHEN and SYDVKM. This CDR3 spans 16 amino acids.

CDR3 loop: CASRSRSSGNTIYF. The CDR3, as DNA: TGTGCCAGTAGGTCCCGCAGCTCTGGAAACACCATATATTTT. The chain is built from TRBV19 and TRBJ1-3; D gene ambiguous. Germline-derived CDR1 and CDR2 are LNHDA and SQIVND (reference sequence). CDR3 size: 14 residues. Trimming pared 6 bases from V and 0 bases from J, leaving 9 bases between.

The chain joins TRBV25-1 to TRBJ2-3; D call uncertain. Trimming removed 4 bases at V and 0 bases at J, with 8 bases between. CDR3 length equals 14 residues. Germline lookup yields CDR1 MGHDK and CDR2 SYGVNS. This CDR3 reads CASSVSFSTDTQYF. CDR3 nucleotide sequence: TGTGCCAGCAGTGTTAGCTTTAGCACAGATACGCAGTATTTT.

The chain is built from TRBV5-1 and TRBJ2-3; TRBD2 matches 11 bases. The germline V gene encodes CDR1 SGHRS and CDR2 YFSETQ. Losses at the gene ends were 6 bases for V and 3 bases for J; bases not matched to a gene: 9. The CDR3 sequence is 16 residues long. CDR3 coding DNA: TGCGCCAGCAAGGTACTAGCGGGAGATCGAACAGATACGCAGTATTTT. Translating gives CASKVLAGDRTDTQYF.

The chain couples TRBV6-1 to TRBJ2-1, with no clear D. V was shortened by 6 bases and J by 5 bases, with 14 bases between the two germline ends. The CDR3 runs to 14 residues. Germline assignment: CDR1 MNHNS and CDR2 SASEGT. CDR3: CASRAFRVNNEQFF. The CDR3 nucleotides are TGTGCCAGCAGGGCCTTCAGAGTCAACAATGAGCAGTTCTTC.

The V and J genes are TRBV9 and TRBJ1-3, with D perhaps matching TRBD1 (5 bases). Germline V CDR1 and CDR2: SGDLS, YYNGEE. This CDR3 is 14 amino acids long. Trimming removed 4 bases at V and 3 bases at J, with 11 bases between. The DNA of the CDR3 is TGTGCCAGCAGCCCCGGGGGAAGTGGAAACACCATATATTTT. Encoded protein: CASSPGGSGNTIYF.

The rearrangement uses TRBV18 and TRBJ1-2, with TRBD1 matching over 8 bases. Germline V CDR1 and CDR2: KGHSH, LQKENI. The CDR3 is 13 amino acids. J gave up 7 bases and V 3 bases, and 4 bases lay outside the gene matches. In nucleotides, the CDR3 is TGTGCCAGCTCACCCGGACAGGGCCGTGGCTACACCTTC. This translates into CASSPGQGRGYTF.

The chain is built from TRBV9 and TRBJ2-7, with 7 bases lining up with TRBD1. J gave up 0 bases and V 4 bases, and 4 bases lay outside the gene matches. The CDR3 is made up of 14 amino acids. CDR1 is SGDLS, CDR2 YYNGEE, per germline. The CDR3 DNA sequence: TGTGCCAGCAGCTTCCGACAGGGCTCCTACGAGCAGTACTTC. Its translation is CASSFRQGSYEQYF.

V gene TRBV5-4 combines with J gene TRBJ2-1; 9 bases are shared with TRBD2. Germline CDR1 reads SGHNT; CDR2 reads YYREEE (reference sequence). V lost 2 bases, J lost 5 bases, and 2 bases stayed unmatched. CDR3 length equals 14 residues. The CDR3 DNA sequence: TGTGCCAGCAGCTTCCGACTAGCGGACAATGAGCAGTTCTTC. This sequence encodes CASSFRLADNEQFF.

This chain uses TRBV10-3 with TRBJ2-7, with D perhaps being TRBD1 or TRBD2 (5 bases each). The length of the CDR3 is 14 residues. Trimming pared 6 bases from V and 2 bases from J, leaving 14 bases between. The germline V gene has CDR1 ENHRY and CDR2 SYGVKD. CDR3 protein: CAISPTGPTYEQYF. The CDR3 bases are TGTGCCATCAGCCCAACGGGGCCAACCTACGAGCAGTACTTC.

The V gene is TRBV30, the J gene TRBJ2-5; no clear D gene. V lost 0 bases and J lost 5, with 4 bases in between. The length of the CDR3 is 11 residues. The germline V gene has CDR1 GTSNPN and CDR2 SVGIG (reference sequence). CDR3 loop: CAWSVRETQYF. The CDR3, as DNA: TGTGCCTGGAGTGTACGCGAGACCCAGTACTTC.

The V and J genes are TRBV28 and TRBJ1-2; the D is unclear. Germline lookup yields CDR1 MDHEN and CDR2 SYDVKM. The CDR3 totals 11 residues. Trimming took off 2 bases at V and 8 bases at J, with 6 bases between the two ends. The CDR3 DNA is TGTGCCAGCAGTTTAAGGAAGGGCTACACCTTC. Its translation: CASSLRKGYTF.

This sequence joins TRBV11-2 and TRBJ1-4; no reliable D call. Trimming shortened V by 3 bases and J by 7 bases, and 15 bases separated the two germline ends. CDR1 and CDR2 from the germline V gene are SGHAT and FQNNGV. The CDR3 is 15 amino acids. The CDR3 bases are TGTGCCAGCAGCTTGAGCACCTCGAGGGTTGAAAAACTGTTTTTT. Translated, it gives CASSLSTSRVEKLFF.

The sample holds a few counts of this clone. The rearrangement uses TRBV28 and TRBJ2-3; D ambiguous. CDR1 is MDHEN and CDR2 is SYDVKM in the germline V gene. The CDR3 consists of 15 residues. The V end lost 5 bases, the J end lost 1 base, and 13 bases lay between the germline ends. CDR3 sequence reads: CASSTIRFGTDTQYF. CDR3 in DNA: TGTGCCAGCAGTACTATCCGGTTTGGCACAGATACGCAGTATTTT.

The chain joins TRBV30 to TRBJ2-7, with 14 positions matching TRBD2. V lost 3 bases to trimming and J lost 2 bases; unmatched junction nucleotides: 3. This CDR3 has 15 residues. Looked up from germline, CDR1 is GTSNPN and CDR2 is SVGIG (reference sequence). For the CDR3, the DNA is TGTGCCTGGAGGGGGACTAGCGGGAGCCCCTACGAGCAGTACTTC. This encodes CAWRGTSGSPYEQYF.

The chain couples TRBV2 to TRBJ2-1, with TRBD2 matching over 9 bases. V was clipped by 7 bases and J by 9 bases; unmatched bases: 7. CDR1 is SNHLY, CDR2 FYNNEI, per germline. The CDR3 has 13 amino acids. CDR3 loop: CASKNSGSGEQFF. The CDR3 region has the DNA TGTGCCAGCAAGAATAGCGGGAGTGGTGAGCAGTTCTTC.